These 15 T cell receptor beta chains share one sample of origin, sequenced in a study of blood T cell repertoires in COVID-19. Sequencing used immunoSEQ multiplex PCR; TCRdb keeps in-frame clones, though not all of them. The sample shows approximately 150,000 clones, approximately 86% of them seen only once. Sequenced sample: peripheral blood. The receptors stem from a woman aged 50 to 60 with acute or convalescent COVID-19.

The CDR3 loop is CSVRQNSGNTIYF. CDR3 sequence (DNA): TGCAGCGTTAGACAGAACTCTGGAAACACCATATATTTT. The chain has TRBV29-1 and TRBJ1-3, with D maybe TRBD1 (5 bases). The CDR3 length is 13 residues. Trimming took off 5 bases at V and 0 bases at J, with 8 bases between the two ends. Germline assignment: CDR1 SQVTM and CDR2 ANQGSEA.

V is TRBV7-2 and J is TRBJ2-3; 7 bases match TRBD2. This CDR3 comprises 17 residues. The J segment lost 5 bases and the V segment lost 5 bases, leaving 16 bases of the junction unmatched. CDR1 and CDR2 from the germline V gene are SGHTA and FQGNSA. This CDR3 reads CASSLSPPRGGGDTQYF. The CDR3 DNA sequence: TGTGCCAGCAGCCTAAGCCCTCCCCGGGGCGGGGGAGATACGCAGTATTTT.

V is TRBV19 and J is TRBJ1-6; the D gene is possibly TRBD1 (5 bases). The CDR3 totals 17 residues. CDR1 and CDR2 (germline): LNHDA, SQIVND (reference sequence). The V and J ends lost 0 bases and 12 bases respectively, with 21 bases between them. Here the CDR3 DNA reads TGTGCCAGTAGTATAGAGAGGTCGGCACAGGTTCGGCGACCCCTCCACTTT. It codes for CASSIERSAQVRRPLHF.

The chain links TRBV5-1 to TRBJ1-2; 7 nucleotides line up with TRBD1. V gave up 4 bases and J gave up 5 bases; unmatched junction bases: 14. The CDR3 totals 16 residues. In germline, CDR1 is SGHRS, CDR2 YFSETQ. The CDR3 coding sequence is TGCGCCAGCAGCCCGGGACAGCCTTTCATCGGGTATGGCTACACCTTC. This encodes CASSPGQPFIGYGYTF.

This clone is a singleton in its sample. The CDR3 here is CASSPLGPSSGNTIYF. In nucleotides, the CDR3 is TGTGCCAGCAGCCCCCTAGGTCCCAGCTCTGGAAACACCATATATTTT. J is TRBJ1-3 and V is TRBV14; unclear D gene. V lost 4 bases and J lost 0, with 13 bases in between. The germline CDR1 and CDR2 sequences are SGHDN and FVKESK. This CDR3 is 16 amino acids long.

This rearrangement joins TRBV30 to TRBJ2-7, with D perhaps matching TRBD1 (5 bases). This CDR3 contains 13 residues. CDR1 GTSNPN and CDR2 SVGIG come from the germline V gene (reference sequence). With 5 bases removed from V and 2 bases from J, the gap between germline ends came to 13 bases. The CDR3 protein is CAWHLRAPYEQYF. The CDR3, as DNA: TGTGCCTGGCACCTCAGGGCCCCCTACGAGCAGTACTTC.

V gene TRBV9 combines with J gene TRBJ1-4; 7 bases align to TRBD1. Germline-derived CDR1 and CDR2 are SGDLS and YYNGEE. The junction had 7 bases not matched to a gene; V was cut back by 3 bases and J by 5 bases. This CDR3 contains 15 residues. CDR3 amino acids: CASSGTGTANEKLFF. CDR3 bases: TGTGCCAGCAGCGGGACCGGGACAGCGAATGAAAAACTGTTTTTT.

This clone was counted once. J is TRBJ1-1 and V is TRBV19; no reliable D call. The germline CDR1 and CDR2 sequences are LNHDA and SQIVND (reference sequence). The CDR3 consists of 15 residues. V was clipped by 5 bases and J by 7 bases, with 20 bases between them. Written as DNA, the CDR3 is TGTGCCAGTAGTCCTCGAGGCGGGTTAAGTGGTGAAGCTTTCTTT. The encoded protein is CASSPRGGLSGEAFF.

This CDR3 reads CASSVRPGHNSGNTIYF. The CDR3 bases are TGTGCCAGCAGCGTCCGTCCGGGACACAACTCTGGAAACACCATATATTTT. This chain uses TRBV7-6 with TRBJ1-3; the D gene is possibly TRBD1 (6 bases). Between the trimmed V and J ends, which lost 5 bases and 0 bases, there was a span of 17 bases. The V gene's germline CDR1 is SGHVS and CDR2 FNYEAQ. The CDR3 has 17 amino acids. Based on the CDR3 plus reference TRBV7-6 and TRBJ1-3, the full variable domain is GAGVSQSPRYKVTKRGQDVALRCDPISGHVSLYWYRQALGQGPEFLTYFNYEAQQDKSGLPNDRFSAERPEGSISTLTIQRTEQRDSAMYRCASSVRPGHNSGNTIYFGEGSWLTVV.

The CDR3 nucleotides are TGTGCCAGCAGCCCATACCAAGAGACCCAGTACTTC. Its protein is CASSPYQETQYF. V usage is TRBV3-1 (or the pseudogene TRBV3-2) and J usage is TRBJ2-5; D ambiguous. Trimming stripped 4 bases from V and 0 bases from J, with 3 bases between. Germline assignment: CDR1 LGHDT and CDR2 YNNKEL (reference sequence). The length of the CDR3 is 12 residues.

The chain links TRBV3-1 (or the pseudogene TRBV3-2) to TRBJ1-1; D remains ambiguous. CDR3 length equals 12 residues. V was cut by 6 bases and J by 1 base, with 6 bases left in between. Per germline, CDR1 LGHDT and CDR2 YNNKEL (reference sequence). The CDR3 nucleotides read TGTGCCAGCAGTCACAGGAACACTGAAGCTTTCTTT. Protein: CASSHRNTEAFF.

The V gene is TRBV12-3 or TRBV12-4, the J gene TRBJ1-1; no clear D. The germline V and J ends were trimmed by 2 bases and 8 bases, with 9 bases remaining between them. This CDR3 spans 12 amino acids. This CDR3 reads CASSLSGFEAFF. The CDR3 DNA reads as TGTGCCAGCAGTTTATCGGGGTTCGAAGCTTTCTTT.

The genes are TRBV11-2 and TRBJ1-2; D is unresolved. Germline lookup yields CDR1 SGHAT and CDR2 FQNNGV. The CDR3 has 15 residues. V was cut by 0 bases and J by 0 bases, with 8 bases left in between. CDR3 residues: CASSLDSGANYGYTF. CDR3 nucleotides: TGTGCCAGCAGCTTAGATTCCGGAGCTAACTATGGCTACACCTTC.

The rearrangement links TRBV3-1 (or the pseudogene TRBV3-2) to TRBJ1-2; 7 nucleotides line up with TRBD1. The CDR3 extends over 14 amino acids. The trim removed 0 bases at V and 9 bases at J, leaving 7 bases unmatched. Germline V gene lookup returns CDR1 LGHDT and CDR2 YNNKEL (reference sequence). The CDR3 reads CASSQEQGITRYTF. In nucleotides, the CDR3 is TGTGCCAGCAGCCAAGAACAGGGGATTACTCGCTACACCTTC.

Written as DNA, the CDR3 is TGTGCCACCAGTGACCGTCTAGCGGGGGGTCCGATCAATGAGCAGTTCTTC. It yields the protein CATSDRLAGGPINEQFF. The gene calls are TRBV24-1 and TRBJ2-1, with 11 bases fitting TRBD2. This CDR3 contains 17 residues. The V gene's germline CDR1 is KGHDR and CDR2 SFDVKD. After removal of 4 bases from V and 6 bases from J, the junction contained 10 bases not matched to a gene.